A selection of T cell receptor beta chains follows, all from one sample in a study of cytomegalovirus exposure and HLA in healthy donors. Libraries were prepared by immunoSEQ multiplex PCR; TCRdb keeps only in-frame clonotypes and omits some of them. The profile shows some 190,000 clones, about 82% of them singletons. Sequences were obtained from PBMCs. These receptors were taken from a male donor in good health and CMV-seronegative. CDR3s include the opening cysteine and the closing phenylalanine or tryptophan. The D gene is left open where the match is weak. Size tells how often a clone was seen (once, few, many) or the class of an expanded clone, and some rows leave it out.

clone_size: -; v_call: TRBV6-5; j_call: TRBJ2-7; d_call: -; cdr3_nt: TGTGCCAGCAGGCGCCAGGGATACTACGAGCAGTACTTC; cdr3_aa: CASRRQGYYEQYF
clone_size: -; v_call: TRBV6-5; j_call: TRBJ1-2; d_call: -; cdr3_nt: TGTGCCAGCATGACCTCAGACGGGTTCTATGGCTACACCTTC; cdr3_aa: CASMTSDGFYGYTF
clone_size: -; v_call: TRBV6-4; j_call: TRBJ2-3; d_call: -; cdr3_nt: TGTGCCAGCAGTCTCTCTCTCGCAGATACGCAGTATTTT; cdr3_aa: CASSLSLADTQYF
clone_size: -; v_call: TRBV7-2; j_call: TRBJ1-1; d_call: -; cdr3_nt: TGTGCCAGCAGCTTAGGCGCCGGGACACTAAACACTGAAGCTTTCTTT; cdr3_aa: CASSLGAGTLNTEAFF
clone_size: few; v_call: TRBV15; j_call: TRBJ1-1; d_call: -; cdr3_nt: TGTGCCACCAGCAGAGCCAGACAGAACACTGAAGCTTTCTTT; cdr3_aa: CATSRARQNTEAFF
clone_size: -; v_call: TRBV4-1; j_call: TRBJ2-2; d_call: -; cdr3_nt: TGCGCCAGCAGCCAAGTAGGGGCGGACACCGGGGAGCTGTTTTTT; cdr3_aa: CASSQVGADTGELFF
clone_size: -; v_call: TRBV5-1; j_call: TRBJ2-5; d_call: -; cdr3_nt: TGCGCCAGCAGCGAGACTAGTTGGGAACAAGAGACCCAGTACTTC; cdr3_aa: CASSETSWEQETQYF
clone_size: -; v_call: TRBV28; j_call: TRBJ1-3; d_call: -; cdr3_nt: TGTGCCAGCAGTCCCGGACAATTTTCCTCTGGAAACACCATATATTTT; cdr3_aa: CASSPGQFSSGNTIYF
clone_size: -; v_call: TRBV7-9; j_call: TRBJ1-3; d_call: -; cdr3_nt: TGTGCCAGCAGGCCAAAACACAGGGTCTCTGGAAACACCATATATTTT; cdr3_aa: CASRPKHRVSGNTIYF
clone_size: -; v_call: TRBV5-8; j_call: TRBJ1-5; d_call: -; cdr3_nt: TGTGCCAGCAGTATTACTACGAAGGTCAATCAGCCCCAGCATTTT; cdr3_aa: CASSITTKVNQPQHF
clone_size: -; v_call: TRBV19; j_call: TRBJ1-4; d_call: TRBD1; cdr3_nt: TGTGCCAGTAGGGTACAGGGGGCAGTGGAAAAACTGTTTTTT; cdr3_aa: CASRVQGAVEKLFF
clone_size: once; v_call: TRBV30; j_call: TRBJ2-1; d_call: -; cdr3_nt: TGTGCCTGGAGTGAAGGCAGGAACAATGAGCAGTTCTTC; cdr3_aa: CAWSEGRNNEQFF
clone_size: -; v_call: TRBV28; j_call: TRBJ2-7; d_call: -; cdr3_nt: TGTGCCAGCAGTCCTCCCCCTCCCTACGAGCAGTACTTC; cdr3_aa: CASSPPPPYEQYF
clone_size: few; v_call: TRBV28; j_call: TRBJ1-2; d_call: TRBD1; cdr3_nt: TGTGCCAGCAGTCCACCGACAGGGGATTCTAACTATGGCTACACCTTC; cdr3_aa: CASSPPTGDSNYGYTF
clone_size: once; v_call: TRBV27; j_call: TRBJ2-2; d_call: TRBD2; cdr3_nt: TGTGCCAGCAGTCCAACCACGGGAGGGAACACCGGGGAGCTGTTTTTT; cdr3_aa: CASSPTTGGNTGELFF
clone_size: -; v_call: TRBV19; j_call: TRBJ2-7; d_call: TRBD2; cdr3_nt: TGTGCCAGTAGTTTCCTGGGACTAGCGGGAGGGGGTCACTACGAGCAGTACTTC; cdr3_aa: CASSFLGLAGGGHYEQYF
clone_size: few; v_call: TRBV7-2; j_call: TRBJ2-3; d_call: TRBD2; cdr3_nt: TGTGCCAGCAGCCCGGGGGCTAGCGGGAGGGCAGATACGCAGTATTTT; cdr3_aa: CASSPGASGRADTQYF
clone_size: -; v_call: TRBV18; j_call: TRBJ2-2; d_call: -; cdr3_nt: TGTGCCAGCTCACCCCCAGGGCTGAACACCGGGGAGCTGTTTTTT; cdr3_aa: CASSPPGLNTGELFF
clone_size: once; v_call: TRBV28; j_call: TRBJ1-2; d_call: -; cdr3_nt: TGTGCCAGCAGTCTAACGACAGCTGGCTACACCTTC; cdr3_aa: CASSLTTAGYTF
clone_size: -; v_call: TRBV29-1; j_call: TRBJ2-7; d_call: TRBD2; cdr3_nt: TGCAGCGTACGTGGACTAGCGGACTCCTACGAGCAGTACTTC; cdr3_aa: CSVRGLADSYEQYF
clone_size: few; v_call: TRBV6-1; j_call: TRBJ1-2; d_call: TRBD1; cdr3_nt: TGTGCCAGCAGTAACAGGGGGGACTATGGCTACACCTTC; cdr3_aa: CASSNRGDYGYTF
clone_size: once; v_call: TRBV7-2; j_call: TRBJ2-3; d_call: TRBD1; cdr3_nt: TGTGCCAGCAGCTTCCGGGACAGGACAGATACGCAGTATTTT; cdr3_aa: CASSFRDRTDTQYF
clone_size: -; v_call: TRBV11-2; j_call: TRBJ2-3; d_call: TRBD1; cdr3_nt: TGTGCCAGCAGCTTAGAGGGGGGACAGGGCACAGATACGCAGTATTTT; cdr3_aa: CASSLEGGQGTDTQYF
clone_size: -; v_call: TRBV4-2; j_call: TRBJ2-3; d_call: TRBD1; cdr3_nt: TGTGCCAGCAGCCAAGATGGACAGGGGAGGGATACGCAGTATTTT; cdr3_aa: CASSQDGQGRDTQYF
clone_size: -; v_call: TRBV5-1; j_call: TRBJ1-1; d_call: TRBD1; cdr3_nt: TGCGCCAGCAGCGGAGGCGGACAGGGGACGCTTGAAGCTTTCTTT; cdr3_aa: CASSGGGQGTLEAFF
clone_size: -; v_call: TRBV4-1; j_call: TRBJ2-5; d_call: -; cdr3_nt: TGCGCCAGCAGTCCGACTAGCCAAGAGACCCAGTACTTC; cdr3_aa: CASSPTSQETQYF
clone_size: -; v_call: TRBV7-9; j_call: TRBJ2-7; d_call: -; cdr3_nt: TGTGCCAGCAGCTTAGGAGGCCTTAGCTCCTACGAGCAGTACTTC; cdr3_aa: CASSLGGLSSYEQYF
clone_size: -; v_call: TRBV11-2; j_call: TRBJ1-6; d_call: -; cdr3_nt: TGTGCCAGCAGCCCCCCGGGGGTTAGCGGTAATTCACCCCTCCACTTT; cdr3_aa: CASSPPGVSGNSPLHF
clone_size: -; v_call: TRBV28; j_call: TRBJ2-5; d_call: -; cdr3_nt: TGTGCCAGCAGCCCTGAGGGGGACCAAGAGACCCAGTACTTC; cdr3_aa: CASSPEGDQETQYF
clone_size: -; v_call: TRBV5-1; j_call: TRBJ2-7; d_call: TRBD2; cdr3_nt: TGCGCCAGCAGCTTGGGGACTAGTCCATCCTACGAGCAGTACTTC; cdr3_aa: CASSLGTSPSYEQYF
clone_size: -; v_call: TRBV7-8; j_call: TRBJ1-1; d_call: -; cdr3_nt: TGTGCCAGCAGCAGTCTAAGAGGGGGTGTCACTGAAGCTTTCTTT; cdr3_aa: CASSSLRGGVTEAFF
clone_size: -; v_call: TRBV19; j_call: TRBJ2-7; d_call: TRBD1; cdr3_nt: TGTGCCAGTAGTTCCGGCGGGACAGGGGTTTCCTACGAGCAGTACTTC; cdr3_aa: CASSSGGTGVSYEQYF
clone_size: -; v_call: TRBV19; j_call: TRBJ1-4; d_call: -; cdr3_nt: TGTGCCAGTGCGACAGATGAAAAACTGTTTTTT; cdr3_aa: CASATDEKLFF
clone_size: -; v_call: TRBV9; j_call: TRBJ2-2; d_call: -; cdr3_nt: TGTGCCAGCAGCGACTCCAATCTAGGCACCGGGGAGCTGTTTTTT; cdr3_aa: CASSDSNLGTGELFF
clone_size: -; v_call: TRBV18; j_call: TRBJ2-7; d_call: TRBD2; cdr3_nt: TGTGCCAGCTCACCTGTCCCGACTAGCGGGAGGAACGAGCAGTACTTC; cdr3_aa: CASSPVPTSGRNEQYF
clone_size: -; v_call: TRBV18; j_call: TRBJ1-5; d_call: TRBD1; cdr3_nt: TGTGCCAGCTCACCACGCACAGGGGGCGCCCCACAGCCCCAGCATTTT; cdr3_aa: CASSPRTGGAPQPQHF
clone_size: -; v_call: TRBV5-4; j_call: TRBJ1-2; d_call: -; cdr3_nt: TGTGCCAGCAGCTTGACAGGGCCGAATGGCTACACCTTC; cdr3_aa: CASSLTGPNGYTF
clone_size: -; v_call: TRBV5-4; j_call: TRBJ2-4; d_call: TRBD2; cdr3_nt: TGTGCCAGCAGCTCCGTACCTCCTCTAGCGGCGGGGGTAAACATTCAGTACTTC; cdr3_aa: CASSSVPPLAAGVNIQYF
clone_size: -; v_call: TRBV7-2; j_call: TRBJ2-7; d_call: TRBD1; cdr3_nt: TGTGCCAGCAGCGCACAGGGGCACCCCTACGAGCAGTACTTC; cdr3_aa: CASSAQGHPYEQYF
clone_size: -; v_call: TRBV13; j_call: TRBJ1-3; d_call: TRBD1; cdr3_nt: TGTGCCAGCAGCTTGGGCGAAGACAGGGACATGGGAAACACCATATATTTT; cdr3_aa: CASSLGEDRDMGNTIYF
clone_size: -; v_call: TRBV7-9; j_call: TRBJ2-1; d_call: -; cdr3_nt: TGTGCCAGCAGCTTTCGGGACTGGAACAATGAGCAGTTCTTC; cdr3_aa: CASSFRDWNNEQFF
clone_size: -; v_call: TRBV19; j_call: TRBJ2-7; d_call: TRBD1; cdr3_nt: TGTGCCAGTAGTAGCTCGGACAGGGGGATGGCCTACGAGCAGTACTTC; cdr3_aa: CASSSSDRGMAYEQYF
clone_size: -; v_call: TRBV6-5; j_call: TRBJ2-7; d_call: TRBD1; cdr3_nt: TGTGCCAGCATAACCGGGACAGGGGACGAGCAGTACTTC; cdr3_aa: CASITGTGDEQYF
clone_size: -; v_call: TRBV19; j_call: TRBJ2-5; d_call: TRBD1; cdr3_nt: TGTGCCAGTACCCGGACAGGACAAGAGACCCAGTACTTC; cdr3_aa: CASTRTGQETQYF
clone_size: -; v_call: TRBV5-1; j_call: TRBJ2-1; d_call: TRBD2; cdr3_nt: TGCGCCAGCAGCGTACGAACCGGGACTAGCGGGGCCTACAATGAGCAGTTCTTC; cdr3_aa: CASSVRTGTSGAYNEQFF
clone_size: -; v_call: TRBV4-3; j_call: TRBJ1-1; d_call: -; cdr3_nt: TGCGCCAGCAGCCAAGATCCGGGTACTGAAGCTTTCTTT; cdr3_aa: CASSQDPGTEAFF
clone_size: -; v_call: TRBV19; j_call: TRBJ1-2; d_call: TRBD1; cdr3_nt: TGTGCCAGTAGTGCCGGGACAGGGGGCATCTATGGCTACACCTTC; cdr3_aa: CASSAGTGGIYGYTF
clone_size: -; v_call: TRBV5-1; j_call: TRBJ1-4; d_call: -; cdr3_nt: TGCGCCAGCAGCTCAAGTCAGGGTGATGAAAAACTGTTTTTT; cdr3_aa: CASSSSQGDEKLFF
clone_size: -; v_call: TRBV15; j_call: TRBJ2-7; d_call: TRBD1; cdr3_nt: TGTGCCACCAGCAGTGGAAGACAGGGGGTCTGGGGGCAGTACTTC; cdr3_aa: CATSSGRQGVWGQYF
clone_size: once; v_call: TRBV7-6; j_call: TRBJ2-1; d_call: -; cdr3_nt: TGTGCCAGCAGCTTTGGGACACACAATGAGCAGTTCTTC; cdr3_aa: CASSFGTHNEQFF
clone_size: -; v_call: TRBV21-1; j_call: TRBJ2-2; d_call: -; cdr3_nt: TGTGCCAACTTTTACACCGGGGAGCTGTTTTTT; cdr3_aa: CANFYTGELFF
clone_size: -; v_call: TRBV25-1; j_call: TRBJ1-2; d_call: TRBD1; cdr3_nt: TGTGCCAGCAGTGACCCCCGACAGGGCCCTAGCTATGGCTACACCTTC; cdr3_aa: CASSDPRQGPSYGYTF
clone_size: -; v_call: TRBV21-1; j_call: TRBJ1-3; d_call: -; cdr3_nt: TGTGCCAGCAGCAAGCTTTTCACCCCGGGACAGGGGGCCGGAAACTCTGGAAACACCATATATTTT; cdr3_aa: CASSKLFTPGQGAGNSGNTIYF
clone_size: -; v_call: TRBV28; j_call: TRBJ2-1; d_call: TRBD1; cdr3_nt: TGTGCCAGCAGGCGACAGGGGGCTTCCTACAATGAGCAGTTCTTC; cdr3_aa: CASRRQGASYNEQFF
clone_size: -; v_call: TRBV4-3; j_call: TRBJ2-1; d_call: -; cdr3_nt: TGCGCCAGCAGCCAAGCCCCCCGCAGCTCCTACAATGAGCAGTTCTTC; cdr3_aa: CASSQAPRSSYNEQFF
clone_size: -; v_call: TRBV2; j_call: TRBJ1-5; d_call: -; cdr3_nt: TGTGCCAGCAGTGAACGATCCGGGGAGAATCAGCCCCAGCATTTT; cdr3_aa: CASSERSGENQPQHF
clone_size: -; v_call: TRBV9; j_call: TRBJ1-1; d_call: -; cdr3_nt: TGTGCCAGCAGCGTAGTAATAGGAGGGTACACTGAAGCTTTCTTT; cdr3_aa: CASSVVIGGYTEAFF
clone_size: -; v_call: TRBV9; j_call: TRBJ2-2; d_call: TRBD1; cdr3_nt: TGTGCCAGCAGCCCCCAGGACAGGGGGACCACCGGGGAGCTGTTTTTT; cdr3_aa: CASSPQDRGTTGELFF